This T cell receptor beta chain came from a study of esophageal squamous cell carcinoma under preoperative chemotherapy. Whole-study results and caveats: After chemotherapy, TCR diversity rose significantly in peripheral T cells but not in tumor-infiltrating lymphocytes. Clonal contraction, more than amplification, hit abundant clones after paclitaxel-nedaplatin.

The germline V gene encodes CDR1 SGHTA and CDR2 FQGNSA. The J segment lost 13 bases and the V segment lost 5 bases, leaving 14 bases of the junction unmatched. The CDR3 sequence is 15 residues long. The time point denotes: after preoperative PTX-NDP chemotherapy. TCRdb reprocessed the PCR reads with MiXCR, giving one entry per CDR3 protein. The data show roughly 30,000 distinct CDR3 sequences, around half seen once. In this sample, this clonotype turned up many times. The antigen remains undetermined. V gene TRBV7-2 combines with J gene TRBJ2-1; the match to TRBD2 covers 10 bases. This specimen was collected from a patient given preoperative chemotherapy. The clonotype originates from a human donor with esophageal squamous cell carcinoma. The donor label of this sample is uncertain. CDR3 sequence (DNA): TGTGCCAGCAGCACCGCTAGCGGGGGAGTGGAGACCCAGTTCTTC. This translates into CASSTASGGVETQFF.